Listed here are 22 T cell receptor beta chains from one sample, sequenced in a study of cytomegalovirus exposure and HLA in healthy donors. Vbeta (60) and Jbeta (13) primers were used in the PCR. Assay used: immunoSEQ multiplex PCR; TCRdb lists only in-frame clones, some missing. Seen here are 150,000 or so clones, roughly 80% observed once, and the top ten hold around an eighth. The specimen sequenced was PBMCs. These receptors were collected from a man between 40 and 49 years old in good health and CMV-seropositive.

The chain is built from TRBV5-4 and TRBJ2-1, with 8 bases identical to TRBD1. CDR1 SGHNT and CDR2 YYREEE come from the germline V gene (reference sequence). The CDR3 contains 14 residues. J lost 3 bases, V lost 4 bases, and 3 bases had no gene match. For the CDR3, the DNA is TGTGCCAGCAGCACGACAGGGGTCTACAATGAGCAGTTCTTC. Translation: CASSTTGVYNEQFF.

This clone was observed a single time. The chain carries TRBV30 and TRBJ2-3; D is perhaps TRBD2 (5 bases). V gave up 5 bases and J gave up 2 bases, with 14 bases separating them. Germline lookup yields CDR1 GTSNPN and CDR2 SVGIG (reference sequence). The CDR3 length is 14 residues. CDR3 amino acids: CAWDLSGATDTQYF. CDR3 DNA: TGTGCCTGGGATTTAAGCGGAGCCACAGATACGCAGTATTTT.

The chain links TRBV5-1 to TRBJ1-5; maybe TRBD1 (6 bases). Germline lookup yields CDR1 SGHRS and CDR2 YFSETQ. V shed 1 base and J shed 8 bases, with 10 bases lying between them. This CDR3 is 13 amino acids long. This chain's CDR3 is CASSLTGREPQHF. CDR3 DNA sequence: TGCGCCAGCAGCTTGACAGGGCGGGAGCCCCAGCATTTT.

CDR3 in DNA: TGTGCCAGCAGTTATGGGACAGGGGCTTATGGCTACACCTTC. Amino acid sequence: CASSYGTGAYGYTF. J is TRBJ1-2 and V is TRBV6-5; 10 bases line up with TRBD1. Germline assignment: CDR1 MNHEY and CDR2 SVGAGI. V lost 3 bases to trimming and J lost 5 bases; unmatched junction nucleotides: 3. The CDR3 runs 14 residues.

The chain recombines TRBV7-9 with TRBJ2-5; D is possibly TRBD2 (6 bases). With the DNA end fitting TRBJ2-7 better, the J assignment may be wrong. CDR3 length: 14 amino acids. Germline V lookup: CDR1 SEHNR, CDR2 FQNEAQ (reference sequence). CDR3 DNA sequence: TGTGCCAGCAGCTTGCTGGAGGGCCCCTACGAGCAGTACTTC. It specifies CASSLLEGPYEQYF.

The V gene is TRBV6-1, the J gene TRBJ2-2; D uncertain. V lost 6 bases and J 11 bases, leaving 13 bases between the germline ends. The CDR3 consists of 12 residues. Germline CDR1 and CDR2: MNHNS and SASEGT. The CDR3 DNA is TGTGCCAGCAGGATAGTCCCTCCAGAGCTGTTTTTT. Translated, it gives CASRIVPPELFF.

This chain uses TRBV19 with TRBJ2-7, with D perhaps TRBD1 (6 bases). The germline V and J ends were trimmed by 5 bases and 3 bases, with 14 bases remaining between them. Germline CDR1 LNHDA, CDR2 SQIVND (reference sequence). The CDR3 contains 14 residues. CDR3 loop: CASSRQVDSYEQYF. The CDR3 DNA reads as TGTGCCAGTAGTCGACAGGTCGATAGCTACGAGCAGTACTTC. The entire variable domain, with the rest obtained from reference TRBV19 and TRBJ2-7, is as follows: DGGITQSPKYLFRKEGQNVTLSCEQNLNHDAMYWYRQDPGQGLRLIYYSQIVNDFQKGDIAEGYSVSREKKESFPLTVTSAQKNPTAFYLCASSRQVDSYEQYFGPGTRLTVT.

The rearrangement links TRBV30 to TRBJ2-3; 10 nucleotides line up with TRBD2. Germline V gene sequence: CDR1 GTSNPN, CDR2 SVGIG (reference sequence). V gave up 5 bases and J gave up 1 base; unmatched junction bases: 3. CDR3 length equals 14 residues. The CDR3 region has the DNA TGTGCCTGGTCCCTAGCGGGGGGCACAGATACGCAGTATTTT. Protein sequence: CAWSLAGGTDTQYF.

The chain links TRBV27 to TRBJ2-4; 13 nucleotides align to TRBD2. From germline, CDR1 is MNHEY and CDR2 SMNVEV (reference sequence). Germline trimming cut 6 bases from V and 16 bases from J; bases unmatched to any gene: 12. The CDR3 runs 14 residues. CDR3 region: CASRYERGLAGRYF. The CDR3 bases are TGTGCCAGCAGGTATGAGAGGGGACTAGCGGGACGCTACTTC.

V gene TRBV19 combines with J gene TRBJ1-2, with D tentatively TRBD1 (5 bases). The germline V and J ends were trimmed by 5 bases and 4 bases, with 11 bases remaining between them. The CDR3 length is 13 residues. Germline CDR1 is LNHDA and CDR2 is SQIVND (reference sequence). The CDR3 DNA is TGTGCCAGTAGTCGCAGGGAAGGCTATGGCTACACCTTC. Protein sequence: CASSRREGYGYTF.

This sequence joins TRBV6-6 and TRBJ2-1, with 10 positions matching TRBD2. The germline CDR1 and CDR2 sequences are MNHNY and SVGAGI (reference sequence). V was pared by 1 base and J by 3 bases, with 3 bases of the junction left unmatched. CDR3 length: 16 amino acids. This CDR3 is CASSYLGTSDYNEQFF. The CDR3 DNA sequence: TGTGCCAGCAGTTACTTGGGGACTAGCGACTACAATGAGCAGTTCTTC.

The chain recombines TRBV10-3 with TRBJ2-3, with 10 bases fitting TRBD2. Germline CDR1 reads ENHRY; CDR2 reads SYGVKD. The CDR3 sequence is 17 residues long. Unmatched junction bases numbered 8, after V lost 2 bases and J lost 3 bases. Written as DNA, the CDR3 is TGTGCCATCAGTGAGGGCGGGCTAGCGGGAGAAACAGATACGCAGTATTTT. This encodes CAISEGGLAGETDTQYF.

The chain links TRBV2 to TRBJ2-2; 7 nucleotides line up with TRBD2. Germline trimming cut 9 bases from V and 1 base from J; bases unmatched to any gene: 17. This CDR3 has 18 amino acids. Germline CDR1 and CDR2: SNHLY and FYNNEI. The CDR3 region is CASSPTWGEGRNTGELFF. CDR3 nucleotides: TGTGCCAGTAGTCCTACGTGGGGGGAGGGCAGGAACACCGGGGAGCTGTTTTTT.

J is TRBJ1-2 and V is TRBV19, with TRBD1 identical over 7 bases. CDR3 length: 16 amino acids. V lost 8 bases and J lost 0; bases outside the gene matches: 12. The germline CDR1 and CDR2 sequences are LNHDA and SQIVND (reference sequence). CDR3 in amino acids: CASLGDSVEANYGYTF. The DNA for the CDR3 is TGTGCCAGTTTAGGGGACAGCGTAGAAGCTAACTATGGCTACACCTTC.

V is TRBV5-1 and J is TRBJ1-2; maybe TRBD1 (6 bases). The V gene lost 2 bases and the J gene lost 4 bases, with 9 bases spanning the gap. The CDR3 spans 13 residues. CDR1 is SGHRS, CDR2 YFSETQ, per germline. This chain's CDR3 is CASSFGQFYGYTF. CDR3 in DNA: TGCGCCAGCAGCTTCGGACAGTTCTATGGCTACACCTTC.

The rearrangement joins TRBV11-3 to TRBJ2-3, with D perhaps matching TRBD2 (6 bases). The V gene lost 3 bases and the J gene lost 9 bases, with 13 bases spanning the gap. CDR3 length: 13 residues. Germline assignment: CDR1 SGHNT and CDR2 YENEEA. Here the CDR3 reads CASSLEGVGTQYF. DNA for the CDR3: TGTGCCAGCAGCTTGGAGGGTGTAGGAACGCAGTATTTT.

There are a few counts of this clone. The chain employs TRBV12-5 and TRBJ1-2; 9 nucleotides agree with TRBD1. Germline V gene lookup returns CDR1 LGHNT and CDR2 FRNRAP. This CDR3 contains 15 residues. V lost 3 bases to trimming and J lost 4 bases; unmatched junction nucleotides: 6. In DNA form, the CDR3 reads TGTGCTAGTGGTTTCTTGGACAGGGGACTCTATGGCTACACCTTC. Its protein is CASGFLDRGLYGYTF.

The rearrangement joins TRBV28 to TRBJ2-1, with TRBD2 matching over 7 bases. Unmatched junction bases numbered 15, after V lost 5 bases and J lost 5 bases. CDR3 length: 17 residues. Germline CDR1 is MDHEN and CDR2 is SYDVKM. The DNA of the CDR3 is TGTGCCAGCAGTAGACCCATTGAGGGAGGGCCTAACAATGAGCAGTTCTTC. This translates into CASSRPIEGGPNNEQFF.

This clone was recorded only once. The J gene is TRBJ2-5, the V gene TRBV29-1; possible D gene TRBD1, 5 bases. Per the germline V gene, CDR1 is SQVTM and CDR2 is ANQGSEA. The V gene lost 5 bases and the J gene lost 7 bases, with 14 bases spanning the gap. The CDR3 totals 12 residues. The CDR3 spells CSVRVTVGTQYF. The DNA for the CDR3 is TGCAGCGTTAGGGTGACAGTTGGGACCCAGTACTTC.

The CDR3 bases are TGTGCCAGCAGCTTTGGGACTAGCGGAAACAATGAGCAGTTCTTC. Its translation: CASSFGTSGNNEQFF. The rearrangement links TRBV5-8 to TRBJ2-1, with 11 bases identical to TRBD2. After removal of 2 bases from V and 5 bases from J, the junction contained 3 bases not matched to a gene. Looked up from germline, CDR1 is SGHTS and CDR2 is YDEGEE. There are 15 residues in the CDR3.

J is TRBJ2-3 and V is TRBV9, with D possibly TRBD2 on 5 matching bases. Germline loops: CDR1 SGDLS, CDR2 YYNGEE. The V end lost 5 bases, the J end lost 6 bases, and 13 bases lay between the germline ends. This CDR3 has 13 residues. The DNA of the CDR3 is TGTGCCAGCAGTCGGGGTCTTTCGGATACGCAGTATTTT. Residues: CASSRGLSDTQYF.

J is TRBJ2-2 and V is TRBV4-2, with D possibly being TRBD1 (5 bases). Trimming took 2 bases from V and 6 from J, leaving 13 bases between them. The CDR3 length is 15 residues. Germline CDR1 LGHNA, CDR2 YNFKEQ. CDR3 protein: CASSQWVDSPGELFF. CDR3 bases: TGTGCCAGCAGCCAATGGGTCGACAGCCCCGGGGAGCTGTTTTTT.